These T cell receptor beta chains were read from a single sample in a study of cytomegalovirus exposure and HLA in healthy donors. This table comes from immunoSEQ multiplex PCR, and its TCRdb copy is limited to in-frame clones, with some not included. The profile shows about 170,000 clones, 86% of them singletons. Sequencing was performed on PBMCs. These receptors all stem from a man younger than 30 in good health and CMV-seropositive. Both conserved end residues are part of each CDR3. Fields, in order: clone size, V gene, J gene, D gene, CDR3 protein, CDR3 DNA. D genes are given only for firm matches. Clone size appears in some rows only: once, few, many, or a class for an expanded clone.

abundance: few; v_gene: TRBV4-3; j_gene: TRBJ1-1; d_gene: NA; CDR3aa: CASSQDQQPEAFF; CDR3nt: TGCGCCAGCAGCCAAGATCAACAGCCTGAAGCTTTCTTT
abundance: NA; v_gene: TRBV13; j_gene: TRBJ2-7; d_gene: TRBD2; CDR3aa: CASSSRAGDEQYF; CDR3nt: TGTGCCAGCAGCTCCCGGGCGGGGGACGAGCAGTACTTC
abundance: once; v_gene: TRBV9; j_gene: TRBJ1-6; d_gene: NA; CDR3aa: CASSLSPDFNSPLHF; CDR3nt: TGTGCCAGCAGCCTTAGTCCCGATTTCAATTCACCCCTCCACTTT
abundance: NA; v_gene: TRBV7-2; j_gene: TRBJ1-2; d_gene: NA; CDR3aa: CASSLKTGPDYGYTF; CDR3nt: TGTGCCAGCAGCTTAAAAACAGGCCCAGACTATGGCTACACCTTC
abundance: NA; v_gene: TRBV9; j_gene: TRBJ1-2; d_gene: NA; CDR3aa: CASSVYRDTPNYGYTF; CDR3nt: TGTGCCAGCAGCGTGTACCGGGACACCCCTAACTATGGCTACACCTTC
abundance: NA; v_gene: TRBV18; j_gene: TRBJ2-7; d_gene: NA; CDR3aa: CASSPGEEQYF; CDR3nt: TGTGCCAGCTCGCCCGGGGAAGAGCAGTACTTC
abundance: NA; v_gene: TRBV28; j_gene: TRBJ1-4; d_gene: NA; CDR3aa: CASSFGEKLFF; CDR3nt: TGTGCCAGCAGTTTCGGGGAAAAACTGTTTTTT
abundance: once; v_gene: TRBV7-8; j_gene: TRBJ2-7; d_gene: NA; CDR3aa: CASSLEMSSYEQYF; CDR3nt: TGTGCCAGCAGCTTAGAGATGAGCTCCTACGAGCAGTACTTC
abundance: few; v_gene: TRBV7-2; j_gene: TRBJ2-4; d_gene: TRBD2; CDR3aa: CASSLGPTSGRESIQYF; CDR3nt: TGTGCCAGCAGCTTAGGCCCAACTAGCGGGAGGGAAAGCATTCAGTACTTC
abundance: NA; v_gene: TRBV19; j_gene: TRBJ1-2; d_gene: NA; CDR3aa: CASKNRRGSRRDYGYTF; CDR3nt: TGTGCCAGTAAAAATAGGAGGGGCTCCCGGCGGGACTATGGCTACACCTTC
abundance: NA; v_gene: TRBV27; j_gene: TRBJ1-4; d_gene: TRBD1; CDR3aa: CASSLYGTGREKLFF; CDR3nt: TGTGCCAGCAGTTTGTACGGGACAGGGCGTGAAAAACTGTTTTTT
abundance: once; v_gene: TRBV14; j_gene: TRBJ2-1; d_gene: NA; CDR3aa: CASSQNYYNEQFF; CDR3nt: TGTGCCAGCAGCCAGAACTATTACAATGAGCAGTTCTTC
abundance: NA; v_gene: TRBV6-5; j_gene: TRBJ1-1; d_gene: NA; CDR3aa: CASSLYGFDTEAFF; CDR3nt: TGTGCCAGCAGCCTCTACGGGTTTGACACTGAAGCTTTCTTT
abundance: NA; v_gene: TRBV19; j_gene: TRBJ2-3; d_gene: NA; CDR3aa: CASSIGSSVDGADTQYF; CDR3nt: TGTGCCAGTAGTATTGGATCTAGCGTCGATGGGGCAGATACGCAGTATTTT
abundance: NA; v_gene: TRBV9; j_gene: TRBJ2-1; d_gene: NA; CDR3aa: CASSVTGSPTLDEQFF; CDR3nt: TGTGCCAGCAGCGTGACCGGGAGTCCCACCTTGGATGAGCAGTTCTTC
abundance: NA; v_gene: TRBV10-3; j_gene: TRBJ2-7; d_gene: TRBD2; CDR3aa: CAISVHGRSSYEQYF; CDR3nt: TGTGCCATCAGTGTACACGGGAGGAGCTCCTACGAGCAGTACTTC
abundance: NA; v_gene: TRBV4-1; j_gene: TRBJ1-3; d_gene: NA; CDR3aa: CASSQGGIGNTIYF; CDR3nt: TGCGCCAGCAGCCAAGGCGGTATTGGAAACACCATATATTTT
abundance: many; v_gene: TRBV6-4; j_gene: TRBJ2-5; d_gene: TRBD2; CDR3aa: CASSDSAGGPETQYF; CDR3nt: TGTGCCAGCAGTGACTCAGCGGGAGGGCCAGAGACCCAGTACTTC
abundance: few; v_gene: TRBV2; j_gene: TRBJ1-5; d_gene: NA; CDR3aa: CASKQARDQPQHF; CDR3nt: TGTGCCAGCAAACAGGCCCGCGATCAGCCCCAGCATTTT
abundance: NA; v_gene: TRBV18; j_gene: TRBJ1-4; d_gene: NA; CDR3aa: CASSPGVTANNEKLFF; CDR3nt: TGTGCCAGCTCACCGGGAGTTACGGCTAATAATGAAAAACTGTTTTTT
abundance: once; v_gene: TRBV7-2; j_gene: TRBJ2-7; d_gene: NA; CDR3aa: CASSLGGAGFLEQYF; CDR3nt: TGTGCCAGCAGCTTAGGCGGGGCGGGGTTTCTCGAGCAGTACTTC
abundance: NA; v_gene: TRBV2; j_gene: TRBJ2-1; d_gene: NA; CDR3aa: CASNGGNEQFF; CDR3nt: TGTGCCAGCAATGGGGGGAATGAGCAGTTCTTC
abundance: NA; v_gene: TRBV16; j_gene: TRBJ1-1; d_gene: NA; CDR3aa: CASSQSGRGGAFF; CDR3nt: TGTGCCAGCAGCCAATCAGGCCGAGGTGGAGCTTTCTTT
abundance: NA; v_gene: TRBV10-3; j_gene: TRBJ1-1; d_gene: NA; CDR3aa: CAISERGPNTEAFF; CDR3nt: TGTGCCATCAGTGAACGGGGTCCGAACACTGAAGCTTTCTTT
abundance: NA; v_gene: TRBV5-1; j_gene: TRBJ2-3; d_gene: TRBD1; CDR3aa: CASFRQGEFGNTQYF; CDR3nt: TGCGCCAGCTTCAGACAGGGGGAATTTGGGAATACGCAGTATTTT
abundance: NA; v_gene: TRBV6-5; j_gene: TRBJ1-2; d_gene: NA; CDR3aa: CAILTGYGYTF; CDR3nt: TGTGCCATCCTGACAGGCTATGGCTACACCTTC
abundance: NA; v_gene: TRBV1; j_gene: TRBJ2-2; d_gene: NA; CDR3aa: CTSSPTGGRGPWDTGELFF; CDR3nt: TGCACCAGCAGCCCGACCGGGGGGCGGGGGCCCTGGGACACCGGGGAGCTGTTTTTT